This TCR beta chain appears in the sequencing data of a study of blood T cell repertoires in COVID-19. CDR3 length equals 17 residues. V was pared by 3 bases and J by 0 bases, with 15 bases between. Germline lookup yields CDR1 MNHEY and CDR2 SMNVEV (reference sequence). As processed by the authors: Counts of nucleated cells, estimated from reference gene primer amplification, were obtained. The repertoire was sequenced with immunoSEQ multiplex PCR; TCRdb's copy has only in-frame clones and lacks some. D and trimming come from the DNA, and the V and J calls and clone size come from that table. The sample holds 310,000 or so clones; 88% are singletons and the top ten take 4%.

The gene calls are TRBV27 and TRBJ2-4, with D possibly being TRBD1 (6 bases). Specimen: peripheral blood. This clonotype originated in a woman in her forties or fifties with active or convalescent COVID-19. CDR3 sequence (DNA): TGTGCCAGCAGTTTCACAGGGTCTGCCCTAGCCAAAAACATTCAGTACTTC. It yields the protein CASSFTGSALAKNIQYF.